This T cell receptor beta chain was sequenced in a study of PD-1 blockade in classical Hodgkin lymphoma. Only in-frame clones appear in the TCRdb table, and some are missing; sequencing was by immunoSEQ multiplex PCR. This table has around 100,000 clones, approximately 90% appearing once. Sample time point: cycle 4 day 1 (C4D1), after less than seven weeks of nivolumab. The patients all showed relapse after autologous stem cell transplantation, while their brentuximab vedotin exposure varied. Material: peripheral blood mononuclear cells (PBMCs), obtained before the fourth cycle of nivolumab. This TCR derives from a human donor with classical Hodgkin lymphoma.

The CDR3 reads CASSLGPTGGLTGELFF. The CDR3 region has the DNA TGTGCCAGCAGCTTAGGCCCGACAGGGGGTCTTACCGGGGAGCTGTTTTTT. The gene calls are TRBV7-6 and TRBJ2-2; TRBD1 aligns across 9 bases. Trimming cost V 1 base and J 5 bases; bases outside gene matches: 8. There are 17 residues in the CDR3. Germline V lookup: CDR1 SGHVS, CDR2 FNYEAQ.